The rows below give T cell receptor beta chains drawn from one sample of a study of T cells after posttransplantation cyclophosphamide. Only in-frame clones appear in the TCRdb table, and some are missing; sequencing was by immunoSEQ multiplex PCR. The sample carries about 22,000 clones, 80% to 90% recorded once. The sample in question was PBMCs, obtained after allogeneic stem cell transplant with posttransplant cyclophosphamide. The receptors originated from a female patient under 45 who received an allogeneic stem cell transplant from an unrelated donor, was CMV-positive, and had no GVHD. Some T cells may have come from the graft donor. Both conserved end residues are part of each CDR3. The D gene is left open where the match is weak. Part of the rows lack a size; the others show once, few, many or a class for expanded clones.

cdr3_nt cdr3_aa j_call clone_size d_call v_call
TGTGCCAGCAGCCCCATTCGGTTCTCTGGGGCCAACGTCCTGACTTTC CASSPIRFSGANVLTF TRBJ2-6 medium-sized - TRBV11-2
TGTGCCAGCAGCCAAGATAGGACTAGCGGGGCCTACAATGAGCAGTTCTTC CASSQDRTSGAYNEQFF TRBJ2-1 - TRBD2 TRBV4-2
TGTGCCAGCTCAACAGGACAGGGTGGCAATCAGCCCCAGCATTTT CASSTGQGGNQPQHF TRBJ1-5 - TRBD1 TRBV18
TGTGCCAGCAGTGGCTCAGGGGACAGCTCCTATAATTCACCCCTCTACTTT CASSGSGDSSYNSPLYF TRBJ1-6 - TRBD1 TRBV27
TGCAGCGTCGAGAAGGGGACAGGGTCGTTTGTCGACTACACCTTC CSVEKGTGSFVDYTF TRBJ1-2 - TRBD1 TRBV29-1
TGTGCCAGTAGTATAAAGAGCTCTGGGGCCAACGTCCTGACTTTC CASSIKSSGANVLTF TRBJ2-6 - - TRBV19
TGTGCCAGCAGACTCGGGAATACAGAGACCCAGTACTTC CASRLGNTETQYF TRBJ2-5 - - TRBV27
TGCGCCAGCAGACCGAGTCGGGGTGAGTTGTCCACCGGGGAGCTGTTTTTT CASRPSRGELSTGELFF TRBJ2-2 - - TRBV23-1
TGTGCCAGCAGCTTAGGACCCGGACAGGCTTTTCTGGAGCAGTACTTC CASSLGPGQAFLEQYF TRBJ2-7 - TRBD1 TRBV7-6
TGTGCCTGGAGGTGGACAGGGGGTTATGGCTACACCTTC CAWRWTGGYGYTF TRBJ1-2 - TRBD1 TRBV30
TGTGCCAGCAGCTTAGAGTTGGCGGCCTCTGGGGCCAACGTCCTGACTTTC CASSLELAASGANVLTF TRBJ2-6 - - TRBV11-3
TGTGCCAGCAGTGGTCGGGGGGCGTACTTC CASSGRGAYF TRBJ2-7 - - TRBV6-5
TGTGCCAGCACCCCAGGGGCAGGGTCCCCCTACGAGCAGTACTTC CASTPGAGSPYEQYF TRBJ2-7 - - TRBV2
TGTGCCAGTAGTATAATATTTGGGACAGGGGGCGGGTACGACTACAATGAGCAGTTCTTC CASSIIFGTGGGYDYNEQFF TRBJ2-1 - TRBD1 TRBV19
TGTGCCAGCAGCCGAGACTTCGAGCAGTACTTC CASSRDFEQYF TRBJ2-7 few - TRBV6-5
TGTGCCAGCTCACCACCGGGGAGCCCCCTGGGGGGCTACACCTTC CASSPPGSPLGGYTF TRBJ1-2 - - TRBV18
TGTGCCAGCAGCTTAGGCCAGCGGAGGGTTCGGAATCAGCCCCAGCATTTT CASSLGQRRVRNQPQHF TRBJ1-5 once - TRBV7-8
TGTGCCACCAGCAGAGAAGGAGGGTATGGCTACACCTTC CATSREGGYGYTF TRBJ1-2 - - TRBV15
TGTGCCAGCAGCCATTCGGCCGGGTTAGGGGGTACGACTGAAGCTTTCTTT CASSHSAGLGGTTEAFF TRBJ1-1 - - TRBV7-8
TGTGCCAGCAGCGTACAGAGCGGTAGCTCCTACAATGAGCAGTTCTTC CASSVQSGSSYNEQFF TRBJ2-1 - - TRBV9
TGTGCCAGCAGCCAAGGACTAGCGGGGGCTCTAAGCACAGATACGCAGTATTTT CASSQGLAGALSTDTQYF TRBJ2-3 - TRBD2 TRBV4-2
TGTGCCAGCAGTCCACGGTGGGCATTCGAAGAGACCCAGTACTTC CASSPRWAFEETQYF TRBJ2-5 once - TRBV28
TGTGCCAGCAGCTTAGGACTAGCGGCGGGAGAGCAGTACTTC CASSLGLAAGEQYF TRBJ2-7 - TRBD2 TRBV7-2
TGTGCCAGCACTTATAGCAAGGGGAAGACGCAGTATTTT CASTYSKGKTQYF TRBJ2-3 - - TRBV7-2